These T cell receptor beta chains were read from a single sample in a study of cytomegalovirus exposure and HLA in healthy donors. Repertoires were generated with immunoSEQ multiplex PCR, while TCRdb's copy carries only in-frame clones and drops some. The sample lists some 130,000 clones; about 70% were seen once. Material: PBMCs. The source of these receptors is a male donor in good health and CMV-seronegative. The CDR3 runs from the conserved cysteine through the conserved F or W. The order of the fields is V gene, clone size, J gene, D gene, CDR3 DNA, CDR3 protein. The D gene is left open where the match is weak. A clone size is listed for some rows: how often the clone was seen (once, few, many), or a class if it is expanded.

>TRBV27|.|TRBJ2-7|TRBD1
TGTGCCAGCAGCAGGGGGCGGTACGGGCAGTACTTC
CASSRGRYGQYF
>TRBV2|.|TRBJ2-7|TRBD2
TGTGCCAGCAGTAAGACTAGCGGGTACCTGGAGCAGTACTTC
CASSKTSGYLEQYF
>TRBV15|.|TRBJ1-2|.
TGTGCCACCAGCAGAGCGACACCGACTAACTATGGCTACACCTTC
CATSRATPTNYGYTF
>TRBV5-1|.|TRBJ2-1|TRBD2
TGCGCCAGCAGCCGGACTAGCGGGAGGGCCTTCAATGAGCAGTTCTTC
CASSRTSGRAFNEQFF
>TRBV27|few|TRBJ1-5|.
TGTGCCAGCAGTTTAGGACTGGGGGGGGAGCCCCAGCATTTT
CASSLGLGGEPQHF
>TRBV6-1|.|TRBJ2-1|.
TGTGCCAGCTTAGACAGATACAATGAGCAGTTCTTC
CASLDRYNEQFF
>TRBV18|.|TRBJ2-3|.
TGTGCCAGCTCACCACGGCAGGCCGGCACAGATACGCAGTATTTT
CASSPRQAGTDTQYF
>TRBV11-3|.|TRBJ2-1|TRBD2
TGTGCCAGCAGCCACCGGACTAGCGGGAGGGGGATCAATGAGCAGTTCTTC
CASSHRTSGRGINEQFF
>TRBV7-2|.|TRBJ2-7|.
TGTGCCAGCAGCTTAGCGCCGCTGGGCAGCCCGCTCGAGCAGTACTTC
CASSLAPLGSPLEQYF
>TRBV28|once|TRBJ2-7|TRBD2
TGTGCCAGCAGAAAACCCCCTAGCGGCCGAAATAACTACGAGCAGTACTTC
CASRKPPSGRNNYEQYF
>TRBV5-4|.|TRBJ1-3|TRBD1
TGTGCCAGCAGCTCCCCCCGTAGGACAGGGGAAAGTGGAAACACCATATATTTT
CASSSPRRTGESGNTIYF